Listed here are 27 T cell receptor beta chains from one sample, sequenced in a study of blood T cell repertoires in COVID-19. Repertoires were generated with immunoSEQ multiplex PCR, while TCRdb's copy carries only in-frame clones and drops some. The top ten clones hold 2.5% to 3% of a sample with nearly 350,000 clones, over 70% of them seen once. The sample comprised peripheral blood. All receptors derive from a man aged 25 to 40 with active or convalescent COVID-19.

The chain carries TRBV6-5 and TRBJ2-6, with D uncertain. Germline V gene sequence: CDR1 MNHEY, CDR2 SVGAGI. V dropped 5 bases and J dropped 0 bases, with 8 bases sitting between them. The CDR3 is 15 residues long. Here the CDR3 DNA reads TGTGCCAGCAGTCCCCCTATCTCTGGGGCCAACGTCCTGACTTTC. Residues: CASSPPISGANVLTF.

The CDR3, as DNA: TGTGCCAGCAGTAAAGTCGGGGGGACAACCTATGGCTACACCTTC. This translates into CASSKVGGTTYGYTF. The V and J genes are TRBV28 and TRBJ1-2; weak D call: TRBD1 (6 bases). Per the germline V gene, CDR1 is MDHEN and CDR2 is SYDVKM. V lost 5 bases, J lost 4 bases, and 17 bases lay in between. The CDR3 consists of 15 residues.

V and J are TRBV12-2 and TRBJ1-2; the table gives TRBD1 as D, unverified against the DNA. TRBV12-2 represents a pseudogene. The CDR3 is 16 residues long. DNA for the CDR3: TGTGCAAGTCGCTTTTTGCACAGGGGTTCTAACTATGGCTACACCTTC. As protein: CASRFLHRGSNYGYTF.

The DNA of the CDR3 is TGTGCCAGCAGCCGCACTCTGAACACTGAAGCTTTCTTT. Residues: CASSRTLNTEAFF. The genes are TRBV7-9 and TRBJ1-1; D unresolved. Germline V gives CDR1 SEHNR, CDR2 FQNEAQ (reference sequence). V was clipped by 5 bases and J by 0 bases, with 7 bases between them. The length of the CDR3 is 13 residues.

For the CDR3, the DNA is TGTGCCAGCAGCGCCGAGATGAACACTGAAGCTTTCTTT. It yields the protein CASSAEMNTEAFF. V is TRBV7-9 and J is TRBJ1-1; D gene unclear. Trimming took off 5 bases at V and 0 bases at J, with 7 bases between the two ends. This CDR3 is built from 13 residues. Germline CDR1 is SEHNR and CDR2 is FQNEAQ (reference sequence).

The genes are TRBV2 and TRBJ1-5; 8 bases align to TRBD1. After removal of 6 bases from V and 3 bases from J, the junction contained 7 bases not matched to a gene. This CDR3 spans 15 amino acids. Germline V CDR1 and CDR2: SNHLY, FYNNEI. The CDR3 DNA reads TGTGCCAGCAGGCCCCACAGGGGGATCAATCAGCCCCAGCATTTT. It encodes CASRPHRGINQPQHF.

The CDR3 is CASGTLAVSYEQYF. The CDR3 coding sequence is TGTGCCAGCGGAACACTAGCGGTGTCCTACGAGCAGTACTTC. The chain employs TRBV7-2 and TRBJ2-7, with 8 nucleotides matching TRBD2. The CDR3 is 14 residues long. From germline, CDR1 is SGHTA and CDR2 FQGNSA. Trimming cost V 8 bases and J 1 base; bases outside gene matches: 7.

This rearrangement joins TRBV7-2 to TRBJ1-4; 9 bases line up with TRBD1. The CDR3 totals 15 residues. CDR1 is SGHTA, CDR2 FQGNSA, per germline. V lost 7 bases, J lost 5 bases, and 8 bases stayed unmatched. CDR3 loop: CASNYAGTGNEKLFF. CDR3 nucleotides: TGTGCCAGCAACTATGCGGGGACAGGGAATGAAAAACTGTTTTTT. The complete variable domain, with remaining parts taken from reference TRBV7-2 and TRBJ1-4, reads GAGVSQSPSNKVTEKGKDVELRCDPISGHTALYWYRQSLGQGLEFLIYFQGNSAPDKSGLPSDRFSAERTGGSVSTLTIQRTQQEDSAVYLCASNYAGTGNEKLFFGSGTQLSVL.

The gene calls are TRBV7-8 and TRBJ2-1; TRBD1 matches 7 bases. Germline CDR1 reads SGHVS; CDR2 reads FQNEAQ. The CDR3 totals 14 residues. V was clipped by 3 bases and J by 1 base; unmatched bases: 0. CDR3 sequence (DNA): TGTGCCAGCAGCTTGGGACAGTCCTACAATGAGCAGTTCTTC. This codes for CASSLGQSYNEQFF.

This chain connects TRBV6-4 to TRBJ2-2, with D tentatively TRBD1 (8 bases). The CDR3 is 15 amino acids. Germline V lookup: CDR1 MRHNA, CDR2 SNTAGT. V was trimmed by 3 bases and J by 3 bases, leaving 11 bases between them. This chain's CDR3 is CASSETGGDTGELFF. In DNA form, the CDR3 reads TGTGCCAGCAGTGAAACAGGGGGGGACACCGGGGAGCTGTTTTTT.

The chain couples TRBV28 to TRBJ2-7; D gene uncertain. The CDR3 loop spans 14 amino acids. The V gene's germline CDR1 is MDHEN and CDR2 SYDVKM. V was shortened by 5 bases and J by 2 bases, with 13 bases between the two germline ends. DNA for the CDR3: TGTGCCAGCAGTCCGCCGGGTTGGCCCTACGAGCAGTACTTC. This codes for CASSPPGWPYEQYF.

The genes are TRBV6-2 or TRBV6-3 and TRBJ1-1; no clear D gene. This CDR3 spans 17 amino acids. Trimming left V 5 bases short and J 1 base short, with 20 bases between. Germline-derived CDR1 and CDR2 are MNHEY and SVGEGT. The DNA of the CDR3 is TGTGCCAGCAGTACGACCCGGACTCCCGGATGGAACACTGAAGCTTTCTTT. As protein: CASSTTRTPGWNTEAFF.

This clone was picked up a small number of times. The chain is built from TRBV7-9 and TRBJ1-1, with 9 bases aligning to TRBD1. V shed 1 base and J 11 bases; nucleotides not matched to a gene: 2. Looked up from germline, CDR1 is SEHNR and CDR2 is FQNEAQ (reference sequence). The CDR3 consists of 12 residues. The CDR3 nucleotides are TGTGCCAGCAGCTTAGGGGACAGGGAGGCTTTCTTT. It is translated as CASSLGDREAFF.

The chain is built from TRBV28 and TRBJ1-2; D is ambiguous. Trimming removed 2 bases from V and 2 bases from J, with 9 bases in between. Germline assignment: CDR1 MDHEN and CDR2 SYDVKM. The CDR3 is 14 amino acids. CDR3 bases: TGTGCCAGCAGTTTAAGGACGGGGAACTATGGCTACACCTTC. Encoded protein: CASSLRTGNYGYTF.

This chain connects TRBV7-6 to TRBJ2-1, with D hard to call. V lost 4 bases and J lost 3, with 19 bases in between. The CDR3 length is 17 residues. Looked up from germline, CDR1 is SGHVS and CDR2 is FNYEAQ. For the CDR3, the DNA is TGTGCCAGCAGCTCCATGGCCGGCTCGTCGGGCTACAATGAGCAGTTCTTC. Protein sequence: CASSSMAGSSGYNEQFF.

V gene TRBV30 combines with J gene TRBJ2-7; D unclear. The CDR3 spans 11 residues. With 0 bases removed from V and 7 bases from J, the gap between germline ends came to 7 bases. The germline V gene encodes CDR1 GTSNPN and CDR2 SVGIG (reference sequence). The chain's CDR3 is CAWSVTTEQYF. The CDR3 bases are TGTGCCTGGAGTGTTACTACGGAGCAGTACTTC.

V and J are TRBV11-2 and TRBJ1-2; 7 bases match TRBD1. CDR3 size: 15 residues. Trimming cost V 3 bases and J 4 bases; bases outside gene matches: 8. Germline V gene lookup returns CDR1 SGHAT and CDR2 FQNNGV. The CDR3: CASSLAPGQTYGYTF. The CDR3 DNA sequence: TGTGCCAGCAGCTTGGCACCGGGACAGACCTATGGCTACACCTTC.

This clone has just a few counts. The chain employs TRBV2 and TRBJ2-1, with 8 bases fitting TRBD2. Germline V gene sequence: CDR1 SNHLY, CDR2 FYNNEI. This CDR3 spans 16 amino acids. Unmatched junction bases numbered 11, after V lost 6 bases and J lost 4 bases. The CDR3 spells CASRPTSGRTYNEQFF. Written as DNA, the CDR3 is TGTGCCAGCAGACCAACTAGCGGCAGAACGTACAATGAGCAGTTCTTC.

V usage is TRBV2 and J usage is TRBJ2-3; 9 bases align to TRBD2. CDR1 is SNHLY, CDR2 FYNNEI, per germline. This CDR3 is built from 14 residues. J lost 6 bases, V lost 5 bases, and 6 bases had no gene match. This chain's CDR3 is CASSTGTSRDTQYF. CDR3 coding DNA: TGTGCCAGCAGTACCGGGACTAGCAGGGATACGCAGTATTTT.

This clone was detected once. The CDR3 DNA is TGTGCCAGCCCAGGAGAGCAGGGGCTGAATGAGCAGTTCTTC. This translates into CASPGEQGLNEQFF. This chain uses TRBV2 with TRBJ2-1; the D gene is possibly TRBD1 (6 bases). This CDR3 is 14 amino acids long. Germline CDR1 reads SNHLY; CDR2 reads FYNNEI. The germline V and J ends were trimmed by 8 bases and 7 bases, with 18 bases remaining between them.

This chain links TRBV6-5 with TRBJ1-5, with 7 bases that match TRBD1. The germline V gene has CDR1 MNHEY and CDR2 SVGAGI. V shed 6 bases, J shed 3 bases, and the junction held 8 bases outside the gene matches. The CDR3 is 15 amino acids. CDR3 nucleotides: TGTGCCAGCAGGGGCATGGGACAGATCAATCAGCCCCAGCATTTT. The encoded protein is CASRGMGQINQPQHF.

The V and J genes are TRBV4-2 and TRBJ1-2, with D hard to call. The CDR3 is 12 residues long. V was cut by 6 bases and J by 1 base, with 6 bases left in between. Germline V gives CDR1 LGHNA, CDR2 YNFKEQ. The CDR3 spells CASSIYNYGYTF. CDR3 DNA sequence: TGTGCCAGCAGTATTTATAACTATGGCTACACCTTC.

Here the CDR3 reads CAWRDRGGRGNTIYF. The CDR3 region has the DNA TGTGCCTGGAGGGATCGGGGGGGACGTGGAAACACCATATATTTT. V usage is TRBV30 and J usage is TRBJ1-3; the D gene is possibly TRBD1 (5 bases). Trimming took off 3 bases at V and 3 bases at J, with 15 bases between the two ends. The CDR3 loop spans 15 amino acids. Germline V gives CDR1 GTSNPN, CDR2 SVGIG (reference sequence). Full variable domain (missing parts from reference TRBV30 and TRBJ1-3): SQTIHQWPATLVQPVGSPLSLECTVEGTSNPNLYWYRQAAGRGLQLLFYSVGIGQISSEVPQNLSASRPQDRQFILSSKKLLLSDSGFYLCAWRDRGGRGNTIYFGEGSWLTVV.

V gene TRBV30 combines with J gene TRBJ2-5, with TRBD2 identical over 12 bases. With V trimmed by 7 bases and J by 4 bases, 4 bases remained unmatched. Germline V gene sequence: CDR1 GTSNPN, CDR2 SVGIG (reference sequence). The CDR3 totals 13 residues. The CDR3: CASTSGSGETQYF. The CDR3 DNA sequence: TGTGCCTCGACTAGCGGGAGTGGAGAGACCCAGTACTTC.

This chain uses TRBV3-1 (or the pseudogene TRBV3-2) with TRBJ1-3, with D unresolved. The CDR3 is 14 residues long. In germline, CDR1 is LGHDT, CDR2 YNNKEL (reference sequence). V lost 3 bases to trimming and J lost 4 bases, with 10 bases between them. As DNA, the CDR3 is TGTGCCAGCAGCCATCGCGTTGCCGGAAACACCATATATTTT. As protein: CASSHRVAGNTIYF.

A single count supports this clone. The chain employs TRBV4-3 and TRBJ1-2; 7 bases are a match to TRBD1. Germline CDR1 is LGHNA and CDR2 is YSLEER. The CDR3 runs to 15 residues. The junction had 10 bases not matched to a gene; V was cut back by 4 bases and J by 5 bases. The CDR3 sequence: CASSRAHRGSYGYTF. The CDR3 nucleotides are TGCGCCAGCAGCCGAGCCCACAGGGGAAGTTATGGCTACACCTTC.

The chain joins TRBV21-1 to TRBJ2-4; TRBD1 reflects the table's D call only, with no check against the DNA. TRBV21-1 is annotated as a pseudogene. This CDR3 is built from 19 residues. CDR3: CASSRPGQGARWAKNIQYF. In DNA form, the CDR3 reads TGTGCCAGCAGCAGACCGGGACAGGGGGCCCGGTGGGCCAAAAACATTCAGTACTTC.